Sequencing of this TCR beta chain was carried out in a study of T cells in Graves' hyperthyroidism and ophthalmopathy. Broader study findings: Within blood appeared most thyroid clonotypes that had expanded above 0.001.

Subjects with ophthalmopathy showed a Clinical Activity Score no lower than 3, a NOSPECS grade no lower than 4, and a duration shorter than 3 months. Criteria for exclusion of patients were uncontrolled infection, other autoimmune disease, pregnancy or lactation. TCR beta CDR3 sequences were amplified from RNA transcripts. Initially, a first-round RT-PCR of the TCR CDR3 employed the HTBI primer set. TCRdb redid the calling of the multiplex PCR reads with MiXCR, one entry per CDR3 protein. The table shows 450,000 to 650,000 distinct CDR3 sequences, with 12% to 15% occurring only once. This clonotype was observed many times. Its antigen remains unidentified. Sequenced sample: blood. This receptor was taken from a woman under 30 with Graves' ophthalmopathy.

The CDR3 here is CASSPGGAKGYTF. In DNA form, the CDR3 reads TGTGCCAGCAGCCCTGGGGGGGCGAAAGGCTACACCTTC. The chain uses TRBV7-9 and TRBJ1-2; perhaps TRBD1 as D (6 bases). V lost 5 bases and J 8 bases, leaving 15 bases between the germline ends. CDR1 and CDR2 from the germline V gene are SEHNR and FQNEAQ (reference sequence). This CDR3 region has 13 residues.